The entry that follows covers one TCR beta chain sequence. The antigen remains undetermined. This specimen belongs to a study of cytomegalovirus exposure and HLA in healthy donors. Overall study: Inside one of the first data releases sat about 85 million unique TCRs taken from HLA-typed donors.

The PCR employed 60 Vbeta primers together with 13 Jbeta primers. Sequencing was performed with immunoSEQ multiplex PCR; in TCRdb, only in-frame clones are kept and a portion is missing. The profile shows roughly 200,000 clones, roughly 84% of them singletons. Study conclusions and caveats: The study carried out a later analysis of TCR beta sequences. It associated some 18,000 of them with specific HLA alleles at a false discovery rate of 0.05. Reports credit the classifier with highly specific, highly sensitive diagnosis of cytomegalovirus status.

This TCR came from a man between 45 and 60 years old in good health and CMV-seronegative. The sequenced sample was PBMCs.

CDR3 in DNA: TGTGCCAGCACCCCCAGGACTAGCGGCGAGCAGTACTTC. Its protein is CASTPRTSGEQYF. The J gene is TRBJ2-7, the V gene TRBV7-9; 10 bases agree with TRBD2. Per the germline V gene, CDR1 is SEHNR and CDR2 is FQNEAQ (reference sequence). The CDR3 has 13 amino acids. V lost 7 bases, J lost 6 bases, and 6 bases stayed unmatched.